This TCR beta chain is from a study of post-analysis software for immune sequencing data. The wider study: Included courses were relapsing-remitting and secondary progressive multiple sclerosis; progressive-relapsing multiple sclerosis was also included.

This clonotype was counted only a few times. The antigen is unknown. Unique molecular identifiers tagged the TCR beta cDNA libraries. cDNA molecules numbering 400,000 to 550,000 came from approximately 1 to 10 million T cells. MiXCR was run by TCRdb on the PCR reads, yielding one entry per CDR3 protein. The table includes approximately 630,000 distinct CDR3 sequences, 55% to 60% detected once. V was clipped by 2 bases and J by 2 bases, with 11 bases between them. The germline gives CDR1 MDHEN, CDR2 SYDVKM. The CDR3 is made up of 15 amino acids. Study results and caveats: Four to six TRBV segments (TRBV5-6, TRBV5-1 and TRBV20-1 among them) occurred more frequently in patients than in controls.

V gene TRBV28 combines with J gene TRBJ2-3; D is ambiguous. The sequencing sample was made of blood. The receptor's source is a girl aged 2-15 years with multiple sclerosis. The CDR3 is CASSLRKAYTDTQYF. In DNA form, the CDR3 reads TGTGCCAGCAGTTTACGGAAGGCCTACACAGATACGCAGTATTTT.